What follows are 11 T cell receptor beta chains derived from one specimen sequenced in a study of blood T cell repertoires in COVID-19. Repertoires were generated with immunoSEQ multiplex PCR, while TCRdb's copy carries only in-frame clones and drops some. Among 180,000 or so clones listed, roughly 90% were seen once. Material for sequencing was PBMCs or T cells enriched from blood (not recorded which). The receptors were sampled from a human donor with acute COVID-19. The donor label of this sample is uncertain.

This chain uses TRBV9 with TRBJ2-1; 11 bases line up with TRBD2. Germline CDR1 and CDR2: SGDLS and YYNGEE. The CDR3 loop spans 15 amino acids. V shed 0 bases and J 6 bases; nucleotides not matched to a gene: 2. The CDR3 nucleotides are TGTGCCAGCAGCGTAGTAGCGGGGGGGGTCAATGAGCAGTTCTTC. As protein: CASSVVAGGVNEQFF.

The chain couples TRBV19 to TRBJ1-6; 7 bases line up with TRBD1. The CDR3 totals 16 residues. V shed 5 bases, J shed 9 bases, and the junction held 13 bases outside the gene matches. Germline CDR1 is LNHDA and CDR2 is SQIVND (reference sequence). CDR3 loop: CASSETGVYPVSPLHF. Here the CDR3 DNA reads TGTGCCAGTAGTGAAACAGGGGTCTATCCTGTTTCACCCCTCCACTTT.

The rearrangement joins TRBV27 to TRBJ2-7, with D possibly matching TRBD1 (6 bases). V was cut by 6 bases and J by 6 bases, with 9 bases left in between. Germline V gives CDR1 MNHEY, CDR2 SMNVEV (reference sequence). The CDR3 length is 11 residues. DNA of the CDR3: TGTGCCAGCAGAGGGGGAATCGAGCAGTACTTC. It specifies CASRGGIEQYF.

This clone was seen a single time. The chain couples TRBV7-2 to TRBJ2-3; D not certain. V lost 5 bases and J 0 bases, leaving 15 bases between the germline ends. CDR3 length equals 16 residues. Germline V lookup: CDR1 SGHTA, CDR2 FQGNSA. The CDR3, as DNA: TGTGCCAGCAGCCTCGTCAGCGTCTACAGCACAGATACGCAGTATTTT. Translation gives CASSLVSVYSTDTQYF.

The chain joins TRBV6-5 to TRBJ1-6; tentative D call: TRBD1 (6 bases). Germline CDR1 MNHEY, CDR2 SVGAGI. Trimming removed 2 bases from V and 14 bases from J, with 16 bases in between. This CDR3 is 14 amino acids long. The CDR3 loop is CASSYTTGPLALHF. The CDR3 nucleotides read TGTGCCAGCAGTTACACCACAGGGCCTCTAGCCCTCCACTTT.

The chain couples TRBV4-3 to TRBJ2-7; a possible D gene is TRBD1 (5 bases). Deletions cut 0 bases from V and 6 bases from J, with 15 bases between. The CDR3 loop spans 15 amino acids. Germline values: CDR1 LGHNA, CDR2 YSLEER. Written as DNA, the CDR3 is TGCGCCAGCAGCCAAGATCCGGCAACAAGGGGCGAGCAGTACTTC. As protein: CASSQDPATRGEQYF.

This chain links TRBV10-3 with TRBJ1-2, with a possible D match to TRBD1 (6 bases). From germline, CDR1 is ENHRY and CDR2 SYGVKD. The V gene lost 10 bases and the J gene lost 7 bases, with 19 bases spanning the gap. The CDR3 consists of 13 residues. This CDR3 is CATQGQGLGGYTF. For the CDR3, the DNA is TGTGCCACCCAGGGTCAGGGGCTGGGTGGCTACACCTTC.

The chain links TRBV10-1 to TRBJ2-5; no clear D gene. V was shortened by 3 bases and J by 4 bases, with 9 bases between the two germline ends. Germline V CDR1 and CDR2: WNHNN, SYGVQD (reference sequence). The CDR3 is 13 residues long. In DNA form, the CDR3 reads TGCGCCAGCAGTGACGCCCTAAGAGAGACCCAGTACTTC. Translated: CASSDALRETQYF.

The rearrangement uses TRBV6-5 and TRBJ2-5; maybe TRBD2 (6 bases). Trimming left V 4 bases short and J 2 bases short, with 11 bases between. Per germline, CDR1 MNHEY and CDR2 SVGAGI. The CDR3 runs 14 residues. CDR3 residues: CASSSRTKQETQYF. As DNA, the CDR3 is TGTGCCAGCAGTTCCCGGACTAAGCAAGAGACCCAGTACTTC.

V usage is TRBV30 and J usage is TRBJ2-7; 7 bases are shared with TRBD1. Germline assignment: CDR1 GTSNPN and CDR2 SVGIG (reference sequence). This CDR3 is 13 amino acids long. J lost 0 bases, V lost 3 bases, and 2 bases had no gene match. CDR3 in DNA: TGTGCCTGGAGCCACAGGGGCTCCTACGAGCAGTACTTC. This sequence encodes CAWSHRGSYEQYF.

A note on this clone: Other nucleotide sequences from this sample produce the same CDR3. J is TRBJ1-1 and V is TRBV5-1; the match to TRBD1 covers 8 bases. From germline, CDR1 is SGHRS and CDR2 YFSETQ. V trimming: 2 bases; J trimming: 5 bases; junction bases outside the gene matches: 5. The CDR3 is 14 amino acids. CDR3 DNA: TGCGCCAGCAGCTTCTTGGACAGGGAGACTGAAGCTTTCTTT. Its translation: CASSFLDRETEAFF.